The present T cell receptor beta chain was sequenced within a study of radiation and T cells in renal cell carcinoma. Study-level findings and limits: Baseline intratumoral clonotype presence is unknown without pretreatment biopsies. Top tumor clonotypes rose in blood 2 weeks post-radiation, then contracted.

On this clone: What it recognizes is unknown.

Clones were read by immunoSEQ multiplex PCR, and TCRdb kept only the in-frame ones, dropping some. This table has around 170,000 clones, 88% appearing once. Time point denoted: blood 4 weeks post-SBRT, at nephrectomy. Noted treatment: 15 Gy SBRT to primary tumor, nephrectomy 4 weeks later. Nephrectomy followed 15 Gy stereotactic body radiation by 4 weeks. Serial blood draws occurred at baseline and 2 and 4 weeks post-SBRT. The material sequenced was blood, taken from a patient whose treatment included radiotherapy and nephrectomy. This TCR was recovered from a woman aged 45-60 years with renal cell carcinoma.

CDR3 residues: CASSLSPLAFF. The CDR3 DNA reads TGTGCCAGCAGCTTAAGTCCCTTAGCTTTCTTT. This sequence joins TRBV11-3 and TRBJ1-1; no definite D call. CDR1 is SGHNT and CDR2 is YENEEA in the germline V gene. V was cut by 2 bases and J by 10 bases, with 8 bases left in between. The CDR3 runs 11 residues.